Presented here are 18 T cell receptor beta chains from one specimen sequenced in a study of cytomegalovirus exposure and HLA in healthy donors. Vbeta (60) and Jbeta (13) primers were used in the PCR. Assay: immunoSEQ multiplex PCR; the TCRdb copy retains only in-frame clones and omits some. Of 150,000 or so clones listed, approximately 80% are singletons. Material: PBMCs. The origin of the receptors is a woman aged 50 to 60 in good health and CMV-seropositive.

The V gene is TRBV29-1, the J gene TRBJ1-2, with 7 positions matching TRBD1. CDR3 length: 13 amino acids. Germline CDR1 SQVTM, CDR2 ANQGSEA. The V segment lost 8 bases and the J segment 6 bases; nucleotides outside the gene matches: 12. CDR3: CSFRDSRSDGYTF. DNA of the CDR3: TGCAGCTTCCGGGACAGCCGTTCGGATGGCTACACCTTC.

This clone was observed a handful of times. One end of the junction does not line up with germline, which may come from a read error. The chain links TRBV7-9 to TRBJ2-4, with D possibly matching TRBD1 (7 bases). The CDR3 covers 15 residues. Germline CDR1 reads SEHNR; CDR2 reads FQNEAQ (reference sequence). The DNA for the CDR3 is TGTGCCAGCAGCACTAGACAGGGAGGCCAAAACAGTCAGTACTTC. Translation gives CASSTRQGGQNSQYF.

The chain uses TRBV11-1 and TRBJ2-1, with 12 bases identical to TRBD2. CDR3 length equals 15 residues. The V segment lost 5 bases and the J segment 4 bases; nucleotides outside the gene matches: 3. Germline V CDR1 and CDR2: SGHAT, FQDESV (reference sequence). DNA for the CDR3: TGTGCCAGCAGCGAGGGACTAGCGGGTTACAATGAGCAGTTCTTC. Residues: CASSEGLAGYNEQFF.

The chain is built from TRBV28 and TRBJ2-1; 11 bases are a match to TRBD2. The CDR3 is 16 residues long. The junction had 5 bases not matched to a gene; V was cut back by 3 bases and J by 4 bases. CDR1 and CDR2 from the germline V gene are MDHEN and SYDVKM. The CDR3 DNA sequence: TGTGCCAGCAGTTTTTCCGGGACTAGCGGATACAATGAGCAGTTCTTC. It yields the protein CASSFSGTSGYNEQFF.

The chain joins TRBV4-3 to TRBJ2-3, with D possibly matching TRBD2 (7 bases). This CDR3 spans 19 amino acids. V was cut by 3 bases and J by 0 bases, with 22 bases left in between. Germline V gives CDR1 LGHNA, CDR2 YSLEER. The CDR3 reads CASSQSPGVSGASTDTQYF. DNA for the CDR3: TGCGCCAGCAGCCAGTCACCAGGGGTAAGCGGGGCCAGCACAGATACGCAGTATTTT.

The J gene is TRBJ1-6, the V gene TRBV27, with a possible D match to TRBD1 (6 bases). Per germline, CDR1 MNHEY and CDR2 SMNVEV (reference sequence). The CDR3 consists of 16 residues. The V end lost 2 bases, the J end lost 10 bases, and 18 bases lay between the germline ends. The chain's CDR3 is CASSLSWGGLGSPLHF. CDR3 in DNA: TGTGCCAGCAGTTTAAGTTGGGGGGGGCTTGGGTCACCCCTCCACTTT.

The rearrangement uses TRBV19 and TRBJ2-3; 9 bases match TRBD1. CDR1 and CDR2 (germline): LNHDA, SQIVND (reference sequence). The J segment lost 0 bases and the V segment lost 5 bases, leaving 6 bases of the junction unmatched. CDR3 length equals 16 residues. Here the CDR3 reads CASSGGQGRSTDTQYF. The CDR3 region has the DNA TGTGCCAGTAGTGGCGGACAGGGGAGAAGCACAGATACGCAGTATTTT.

This clone was counted a single time. The chain is built from TRBV10-2 and TRBJ2-1; possible D gene TRBD2, 6 bases. The CDR3 spans 15 residues. V lost 11 bases, J lost 4 bases, and 21 bases lay in between. Germline V gives CDR1 WSHSY, CDR2 SAAADI. CDR3 in DNA: TGCGCCGGATTGACGAACGCGGGGATGTACAATGAGCAGTTCTTC. As protein: CAGLTNAGMYNEQFF.

This clone showed up just a few times. V is TRBV6-1 and J is TRBJ1-2; D ambiguous. CDR3 length equals 13 residues. V was shortened by 3 bases and J by 11 bases, with 16 bases between the two germline ends. The V gene's germline CDR1 is MNHNS and CDR2 SASEGT. CDR3 DNA sequence: TGTGCCAGCAGTGATACGCGACACCGGACTTACACCTTC. It is translated as CASSDTRHRTYTF.

The chain couples TRBV7-6 to TRBJ2-2, with TRBD2 matching over 10 bases. Germline CDR1 and CDR2: SGHVS and FNYEAQ. Germline trimming cut 3 bases from V and 6 bases from J; bases unmatched to any gene: 4. The CDR3 contains 15 residues. Here the CDR3 reads CASSFGTSVAGELFF. For the CDR3, the DNA is TGTGCCAGCAGCTTTGGGACTAGCGTAGCCGGGGAGCTGTTTTTT.

This chain joins TRBV18 and TRBJ1-1; 10 bases agree with TRBD1. V was clipped by 2 bases and J by 2 bases; unmatched bases: 5. In germline, CDR1 is KGHSH, CDR2 LQKENI. The CDR3 consists of 16 residues. The CDR3 loop is CASSPGGQGINTEAFF. The CDR3 bases are TGTGCCAGCTCACCAGGGGGACAGGGGATAAACACTGAAGCTTTCTTT.

The rearrangement joins TRBV30 to TRBJ1-1; tentatively, D is TRBD1 (5 bases). Germline loops: CDR1 GTSNPN, CDR2 SVGIG (reference sequence). Trimming left V 5 bases short and J 5 bases short, with 9 bases between. This CDR3 has 11 amino acids. In nucleotides, the CDR3 is TGTGCCTGGCGGGAGGGGACTGAAGCTTTCTTT. Residues: CAWREGTEAFF.

DNA of the CDR3: TGTGCCAGCTCACCCACGCTCGGGACAACGAGCGAGCGAGCCAAAAACATTCAGTACTTC. Translating gives CASSPTLGTTSERAKNIQYF. The chain links TRBV18 to TRBJ2-4; D may be TRBD1 (6 bases). V lost 3 bases to trimming and J lost 0 bases, with 24 bases between them. This CDR3 spans 20 amino acids. CDR1 KGHSH and CDR2 LQKENI come from the germline V gene. Full variable domain (rest looked up from reference TRBV18 and TRBJ2-4): NAGVMQNPRHLVRRRGQEARLRCSPMKGHSHVYWYRQLPEEGLKFMVYLQKENIIDESGMPKERFSAEFPKEGPSILRIQQVVRGDSAAYFCASSPTLGTTSERAKNIQYFGAGTRLSVL.

The CDR3 DNA follows: TGCGCCAGCAGTGAGACGATCCCGGGACAGGGGTTTCCAAATGGCTACACCTTC. Amino acids: CASSETIPGQGFPNGYTF. The chain carries TRBV10-1 and TRBJ1-2, with 10 bases lining up with TRBD1. With V trimmed by 2 bases and J by 6 bases, 15 bases remained unmatched. The CDR3 consists of 18 residues. CDR1 is WNHNN and CDR2 is SYGVQD in the germline V gene (reference sequence).

This clone was seen just once. The chain joins TRBV6-5 to TRBJ1-3; 9 bases line up with TRBD1. Germline lookup yields CDR1 MNHEY and CDR2 SVGAGI. The CDR3 is 16 amino acids. V was clipped by 2 bases and J by 2 bases; unmatched bases: 4. This CDR3 is CASSYGHRGPGNTIYF. The CDR3 nucleotides read TGTGCCAGCAGTTACGGTCACAGGGGGCCTGGAAACACCATATATTTT.

The CDR3 bases are TGCGCCAGCACCGTATTTAGCGGAGACGTCACAGATACGCAGTATTTT. As protein: CASTVFSGDVTDTQYF. The J gene is TRBJ2-3, the V gene TRBV5-1; D possibly corresponds to TRBD2 (6 bases). The CDR3 contains 16 residues. Trimming shortened V by 6 bases and J by 2 bases, and 19 bases separated the two germline ends. Germline V gives CDR1 SGHRS, CDR2 YFSETQ.

Remarks on this clone: The same CDR3 arises from other DNA sequences in this sample as well. The chain carries TRBV7-8 and TRBJ1-1; D perhaps matches TRBD1 (5 bases). V was trimmed by 5 bases and J by 0 bases, leaving 13 bases between them. This CDR3 comprises 15 residues. CDR1 SGHVS and CDR2 FQNEAQ come from the germline V gene. The CDR3 DNA reads as TGTGCCAGCAGCCTCCGACAGTCGATGAACACTGAAGCTTTCTTT. Translation gives CASSLRQSMNTEAFF.

This rearrangement joins TRBV7-2 to TRBJ1-2; TRBD1 agrees at 11 bases. V lost 5 bases, J lost 3 bases, and 11 bases stayed unmatched. Germline CDR1 SGHTA, CDR2 FQGNSA. This CDR3 spans 17 amino acids. The CDR3: CASSPWVGQGVDYGYTF. The CDR3 DNA reads TGTGCCAGCAGCCCCTGGGTGGGACAGGGGGTGGACTATGGCTACACCTTC.